This TCR beta chain was captured by sequencing in a study of blood T cells in healthy people across ages. Using a J-beta primer mix together with a sample-barcoded 5' primer, a second PCR was run for roughly 7 to 11 cycles. MiXCR was run by TCRdb on the 5' RACE reads, yielding one entry per CDR3 protein. The sample includes 1,800,000 or so distinct CDR3 sequences, more than 35% of them seen just once. Germline loops: CDR1 DFQATT, CDR2 SNEGSKA (reference sequence). V was pared by 1 base and J by 0 bases, with 13 bases between. This CDR3 contains 16 residues. The donors, aged 6 to 90, were healthy Caucasians from Russia. PBMCs were isolated at a quantity of at least 6.5 million per sample.

Input material: blood. The clonotype originates from a human donor in good health. The rearrangement links TRBV20-1 to TRBJ1-5; D perhaps matches TRBD1 (5 bases). In DNA, the CDR3 is TGCAGTGCTAGAGCTGGGACTTCCGATAGCAATCAGCCCCAGCATTTT. It translates to CSARAGTSDSNQPQHF.